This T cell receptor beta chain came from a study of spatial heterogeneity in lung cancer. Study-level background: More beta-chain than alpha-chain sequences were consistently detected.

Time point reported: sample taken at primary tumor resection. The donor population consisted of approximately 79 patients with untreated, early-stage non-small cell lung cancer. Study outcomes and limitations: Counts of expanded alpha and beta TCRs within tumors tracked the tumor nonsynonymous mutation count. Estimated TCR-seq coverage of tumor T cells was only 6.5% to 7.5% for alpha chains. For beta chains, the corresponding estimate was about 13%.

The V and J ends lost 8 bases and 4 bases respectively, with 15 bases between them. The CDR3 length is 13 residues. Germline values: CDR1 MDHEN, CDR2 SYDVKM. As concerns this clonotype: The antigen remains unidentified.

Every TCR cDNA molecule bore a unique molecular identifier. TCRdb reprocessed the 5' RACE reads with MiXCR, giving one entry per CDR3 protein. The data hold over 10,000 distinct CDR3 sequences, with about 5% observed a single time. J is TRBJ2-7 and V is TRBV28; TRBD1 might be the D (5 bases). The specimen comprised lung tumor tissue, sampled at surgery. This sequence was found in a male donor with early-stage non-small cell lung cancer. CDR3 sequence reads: CASRKGLRYEQYF. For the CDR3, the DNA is TGTGCCAGCCGAAAGGGGTTGCGATACGAGCAGTACTTC. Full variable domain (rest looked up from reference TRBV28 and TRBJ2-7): DVKVTQSSRYLVKRTGEKVFLECVQDMDHENMFWYRQDPGLGLRLIYFSYDVKMKEKGDIPEGYSVSREKKERFSLILESASTNQTSMYLCASRKGLRYEQYFGPGTRLTVT.